The T cell receptor (beta chain) described here comes from a study of cytomegalovirus exposure and HLA in healthy donors. General study points: Cytomegalovirus-associated status was assigned to approximately 160 TCR beta chains. About 87% or about 30% of the time was how often most TCR beta V segments were productive, according to an earlier analysis.

Researchers ran the PCR with 60 Vbeta and 13 Jbeta primers. TCRdb's copy holds only in-frame clones and misses some; the assay was immunoSEQ multiplex PCR. This sample has approximately 150,000 clones, with roughly 75% found just once. Donors likely had unrecorded immune exposures despite being nominally healthy when sampled. Of note for this clone: The antigen is undetermined.

V lost 0 bases to trimming and J lost 4 bases, with 10 bases between them. The germline CDR1 and CDR2 sequences are SGDLS and YYNGEE. The CDR3 is 14 amino acids. The chain couples TRBV9 to TRBJ1-1; maybe TRBD1 (5 bases). The sequenced material came from PBMCs. The receptor comes from a man between 40 and 49 years old in good health and CMV-seronegative. The DNA of the CDR3 is TGTGCCAGCAGCGTAGAAGGGGCTACCACTGAAGCTTTCTTT. Translated, it gives CASSVEGATTEAFF.